The 22 T cell receptor beta chains presented below share a single source sample, sequenced in a study of blood T cell repertoires in COVID-19. Method: immunoSEQ multiplex PCR; TCRdb's copy keeps in-frame clones and lacks some. In the table there are more than 400,000 clones, 87% of which are singletons. Sequenced input: PBMCs or T cells enriched from blood (not recorded which). These receptors all stem from a woman in her late teens or twenties who had recovered from COVID-19.

The chain links TRBV5-1 to TRBJ2-3, with 9 nucleotides matching TRBD2. This CDR3 spans 16 amino acids. Germline assignment: CDR1 SGHRS and CDR2 YFSETQ. The ends lost 0 bases at V and 7 bases at J; junction bases unmatched: 9. Here the CDR3 DNA reads TGCGCCAGCAGCTTGGATTCGGCGGGGGGGCTTAATACGCAGTATTTT. This sequence encodes CASSLDSAGGLNTQYF.

This rearrangement joins TRBV11-2 to TRBJ2-7, with TRBD2 identical over 7 bases. The CDR3 is 16 amino acids. The J segment lost 5 bases and the V segment lost 0 bases, leaving 10 bases of the junction unmatched. Germline loops: CDR1 SGHAT, CDR2 FQNNGV. CDR3 DNA: TGTGCCAGCAGCTTAGATCGCCCCCGGGGGGTCCACGAGCAGTACTTC. Its translation is CASSLDRPRGVHEQYF. Combining the CDR3 with reference TRBV11-2 and TRBJ2-7 gives the whole variable domain EAGVAQSPRYKIIEKRQSVAFWCNPISGHATLYWYQQILGQGPKLLIQFQNNGVVDDSQLPKDRFSAERLKGVDSTLKIQPAKLEDSAVYLCASSLDRPRGVHEQYFGPGTRLTVT.

CDR3 residues: CASSPNGGDTQYF. CDR3 DNA: TGTGCCAGCTCACCAAATGGAGGAGATACGCAGTATTTT. The chain combines TRBV18 with TRBJ2-3; perhaps TRBD2 as D (5 bases). Germline-derived CDR1 and CDR2 are KGHSH and LQKENI. This CDR3 is built from 13 residues. The V and J ends lost 2 bases and 5 bases respectively, with 8 bases between them.

J is TRBJ1-5 and V is TRBV30; D might be TRBD1 (6 bases). This CDR3 comprises 15 residues. Germline lookup yields CDR1 GTSNPN and CDR2 SVGIG (reference sequence). Trimming pared 0 bases from V and 3 bases from J, leaving 12 bases between. CDR3 DNA: TGTGCCTGGAGTGTACGAAACAGGGCCAATCAGCCCCAGCATTTT. As protein: CAWSVRNRANQPQHF.

The chain couples TRBV15 to TRBJ2-1, with a weak D call TRBD1 (6 bases). V was cut by 3 bases and J by 3 bases, with 9 bases left in between. CDR1 and CDR2 (germline): LNHNV, YYDKDF (reference sequence). The CDR3 totals 14 residues. CDR3 bases: TGTGCCACCAGCAGGTCGGACAGCTACAATGAGCAGTTCTTC. It codes for CATSRSDSYNEQFF.

This chain links TRBV5-1 with TRBJ2-7, with D unclear. This CDR3 spans 14 amino acids. Germline loops: CDR1 SGHRS, CDR2 YFSETQ. The V end was cut by 4 bases, the J end by 3 bases, with 14 bases between. Written as DNA, the CDR3 is TGCGCCAGCAGCCTATGGGCCGGTTACTACGAGCAGTACTTC. This encodes CASSLWAGYYEQYF.

J is TRBJ1-3 and V is TRBV18; no firm D call. Trimming took off 3 bases at V and 3 bases at J, with 9 bases between the two ends. Germline V gene data show CDR1 as KGHSH and CDR2 as LQKENI. This CDR3 is built from 14 residues. CDR3 bases: TGTGCCAGCTCACCGACGACGGGTGGAAACACCATATATTTT. It encodes CASSPTTGGNTIYF.

This clone was observed a few times. The chain employs TRBV7-8 and TRBJ1-2; 7 bases are shared with TRBD1. Germline V gene data show CDR1 as SGHVS and CDR2 as FQNEAQ. J gave up 5 bases and V 7 bases, and 13 bases lay outside the gene matches. CDR3 length: 15 amino acids. The CDR3 is CASTKRGDSFYGYTF. As DNA, the CDR3 is TGTGCCAGCACCAAAAGGGGGGACAGTTTTTATGGCTACACCTTC.

This chain joins TRBV5-6 and TRBJ2-7; D gene ambiguous. Looked up from germline, CDR1 is SGHDT and CDR2 is YYEEEE. V dropped 0 bases and J dropped 1 base, with 5 bases sitting between them. This CDR3 region has 13 residues. The CDR3, as DNA: TGTGCCAGCAGCTTGGGCAGATCCTACGAGCAGTACTTC. It encodes CASSLGRSYEQYF.

The chain combines TRBV2 with TRBJ1-4; D may be TRBD1 (5 bases). Germline CDR1 reads SNHLY; CDR2 reads FYNNEI. This CDR3 comprises 14 residues. Trimming removed 3 bases from V and 8 bases from J, with 13 bases in between. This CDR3 is CASSEGGEGEKLFF. CDR3 in DNA: TGTGCCAGCAGTGAGGGGGGGGAGGGCGAAAAACTGTTTTTT.

The chain employs TRBV7-3 and TRBJ2-7, with 9 bases lining up with TRBD2. Trimming at V came to 5 bases and at J to 3 bases, leaving 8 bases not matched to a gene. This CDR3 contains 15 residues. Per the germline V gene, CDR1 is SGHTA and CDR2 is FQGTGA. The CDR3 nucleotides are TGTGCCAGCAGCGGTAGCGGGGGCCACATCTACGAGCAGTACTTC. Amino acid sequence: CASSGSGGHIYEQYF.

The table lists this clone with a count of one. The V and J genes are TRBV5-1 and TRBJ2-3; D ambiguous. From germline, CDR1 is SGHRS and CDR2 YFSETQ. V gave up 4 bases and J gave up 10 bases, with 16 bases separating them. This CDR3 is built from 13 residues. The CDR3 DNA follows: TGCGCCAGCAGCGAGTTTTCCCCCGTAGCGCAGTATTTT. It codes for CASSEFSPVAQYF. The variable domain in full, with the rest retrieved from reference TRBV5-1 and TRBJ2-3, is KAGVTQTPRYLIKTRGQQVTLSCSPISGHRSVSWYQQTPGQGLQFLFEYFSETQRNKGNFPGRFSGRQFSNSRSEMNVSTLELGDSALYLCASSEFSPVAQYFGPGTRLTVL.

The chain recombines TRBV6-1 with TRBJ1-5; D is perhaps TRBD1 (5 bases). The germline V and J ends were trimmed by 2 bases and 5 bases, with 10 bases remaining between them. Germline values: CDR1 MNHNS, CDR2 SASEGT. The CDR3 has 14 residues. The CDR3 here is CASSESGAYQPQHF. The CDR3 DNA follows: TGTGCCAGCAGTGAAAGTGGGGCCTATCAGCCCCAGCATTTT.

Regarding this clone: One end of the junction varies from germline; a read error may be responsible. The chain has TRBV19 and TRBJ1-5, with 8 bases that match TRBD1. Germline lookup yields CDR1 LNHDA and CDR2 SQIVND (reference sequence). The CDR3 has 16 residues. The CDR3 bases are TGTGCTAGTACGCCTTCCGGGACAGGACTCAATCAGCCCCAGCATTTT. This codes for CASTPSGTGLNQPQHF.

J is TRBJ2-5 and V is TRBV2; TRBD2 matches at 7 bases. With V trimmed by 6 bases and J by 5 bases, 3 bases remained unmatched. The length of the CDR3 is 12 residues. Germline CDR1 SNHLY, CDR2 FYNNEI. The CDR3 nucleotides are TGTGCCAGCAGAGTCGGGGGGGAGACCCAGTACTTC. The encoded protein is CASRVGGETQYF. Using reference TRBV2 and TRBJ2-5 for the parts outside the CDR3, the full variable domain is EPEVTQTPSHQVTQMGQEVILRCVPISNHLYFYWYRQILGQKVEFLVSFYNNEISEKSEIFDDQFSVERPDGSNFTLKIRSTKLEDSAMYFCASRVGGETQYFGPGTRLLVL.

The chain joins TRBV10-3 to TRBJ1-2, with D tentatively TRBD1 (5 bases). The CDR3 has 17 residues. Germline CDR1 ENHRY, CDR2 SYGVKD. V lost 6 bases and J lost 3, with 23 bases in between. The CDR3 reads CAISPDSPLLIDYGYTF. As DNA, the CDR3 is TGTGCCATCAGCCCCGACAGCCCCTTATTAATAGACTATGGCTACACCTTC.

With respect to this clone: Sequence at one end of the junction differs from germline and may be a read error. V gene TRBV4-1 combines with J gene TRBJ1-1; D uncertain. There are 13 residues in the CDR3. Germline V CDR1 and CDR2: MGHRA, YSYEKL. The CDR3 DNA reads TGCGCCAGCAGCCAAGTTTTTATGAGGGCTTATCTATTT. Encoded protein: CASSQVFMRAYLF.

J is TRBJ2-7 and V is TRBV7-2; unclear D gene. Trimming took 2 bases from V and 2 from J, leaving 7 bases between them. The CDR3 covers 13 residues. CDR1 is SGHTA, CDR2 FQGNSA, per germline. CDR3 residues: CASSLRSPYEQYF. CDR3 DNA sequence: TGTGCCAGCAGCTTACGGTCACCCTACGAGCAGTACTTC.

The table lists this clone with a count of one. CDR3 amino acids: CASSQDEGQPQHF. CDR3 nucleotides: TGTGCCAGCAGCCAAGATGAGGGACAGCCCCAGCATTTT. The chain is built from TRBV3-1 (or the pseudogene TRBV3-2) and TRBJ1-5; D gene unclear. In germline, CDR1 is LGHDT, CDR2 YNNKEL (reference sequence). Between the trimmed V and J ends, which lost 0 bases and 7 bases, there was a span of 7 bases. CDR3 length: 13 residues.

The gene calls are TRBV7-8 and TRBJ1-3; TRBD1 matches 7 bases. The CDR3 runs 14 residues. The trim removed 5 bases at V and 5 bases at J, leaving 6 bases unmatched. Germline loops: CDR1 SGHVS, CDR2 FQNEAQ. The CDR3 nucleotides read TGTGCCAGCAGCCCAAGGACAGGCAGAAACACCATATATTTT. Protein: CASSPRTGRNTIYF.

The CDR3 region is CASSREGGVGGYTF. The CDR3 region has the DNA TGTGCCAGCAGCCGGGAGGGCGGGGTCGGTGGCTACACCTTC. This chain links TRBV11-2 with TRBJ1-2; D gene ambiguous. Germline V lookup: CDR1 SGHAT, CDR2 FQNNGV. V was cut by 5 bases and J by 7 bases, with 17 bases left in between. The CDR3 length is 14 residues.

This clone was recorded only once. The genes are TRBV5-4 and TRBJ1-6, with a weak D call TRBD1 (6 bases). V lost 5 bases and J lost 4, with 16 bases in between. This CDR3 region has 16 residues. Germline V gene data show CDR1 as SGHNT and CDR2 as YYREEE (reference sequence). CDR3 residues: CASRDGRQAYNSPLHF. CDR3 nucleotide sequence: TGTGCCAGCAGGGACGGTAGACAGGCATATAATTCACCCCTCCACTTT.